This entry is about one TCR beta chain. Its antigen remains unidentified. With a J-beta primer mix and a sample-barcoded 5' primer, a second PCR ran about 7 to 12 cycles. Tagging of each cDNA molecule was performed by a template-switch adaptor with 12 random nucleotides. TCRdb independently ran MiXCR on the 5' RACE reads; one entry per CDR3 protein. The sample contains hundreds of thousands of distinct CDR3 sequences, approximately 29% of which appear only once. Every donor contributed ten milliliters of peripheral blood by blood draw. This entry belongs to a study of blood T cells in healthy people across ages. Findings of the study overall: Per million T cells, TCR beta diversity dropped about linearly as age rose. Possibly, changes in expanded clonotypes were confounded because donor CMV status was unknown.

V lost 6 bases and J lost 2; bases outside the gene matches: 12. Germline loops: CDR1 MNHNS, CDR2 SASEGT. The CDR3 has 16 amino acids. The TCR originated in a woman of 80 years or more in good health. The sequenced sample consisted of blood. The chain employs TRBV6-1 and TRBJ1-2, with 7 bases identical to TRBD1. The CDR3 region is CASRSRAGGPNYGYTF. The CDR3 DNA follows: TGTGCCAGCAGATCGAGGGCAGGGGGACCAAACTATGGCTACACCTTC.